These 12 T cell receptor beta chains originate from one sample sequenced in a study of control samples from healthy donors and cancer patients. Sequenced by immunoSEQ multiplex PCR; TCRdb stores in-frame clones only, minus some. Of 130,000 or so clones in the sample, about nine tenths were seen once. Material: PBMCs. The receptors stem from a man in his fifties with head and neck cancer.

This chain connects TRBV12-3 or TRBV12-4 to TRBJ1-5; 7 bases map to TRBD1. The CDR3 is 13 amino acids. The ends lost 9 bases at V and 4 bases at J; junction bases unmatched: 6. The CDR3 DNA reads as TGTGCCAGTTACCCAGGGGGTAATCAGCCCCAGCATTTT. Protein sequence: CASYPGGNQPQHF.

The CDR3, as DNA: TGTGCCATCAGTGAGTCGGGACAGGGGCAAGCTAATGAAAAACTGTTTTTT. Protein: CAISESGQGQANEKLFF. This sequence joins TRBV10-3 and TRBJ1-4; 10 positions agree with TRBD1. The CDR3 is 17 residues long. The junction had 4 bases not matched to a gene; V was cut back by 0 bases and J by 3 bases. Germline CDR1 and CDR2: ENHRY and SYGVKD.

The chain couples TRBV18 to TRBJ1-2, with D unclear. CDR1 is KGHSH, CDR2 LQKENI, per germline. V lost 2 bases and J 4 bases, leaving 11 bases between the germline ends. The CDR3 has 14 amino acids. The CDR3 coding sequence is TGTGCCAGCTCACCAAAAACCGAACCCTATGGCTACACCTTC. As protein: CASSPKTEPYGYTF.

This clone is a singleton in its sample. The chain uses TRBV19 and TRBJ2-7, with 8 nucleotides matching TRBD1. Unmatched junction bases numbered 14, after V lost 5 bases and J lost 5 bases. Germline V gives CDR1 LNHDA, CDR2 SQIVND (reference sequence). This CDR3 has 16 residues. CDR3 protein: CASSSRSLTDRDEQYF. Written as DNA, the CDR3 is TGTGCCAGTAGTTCGCGATCACTTACGGACAGGGACGAGCAGTACTTC.

In its sample, this clone was seen once. V and J are TRBV7-9 and TRBJ1-1; a weak D match, TRBD1 (5 bases). Trimming took 5 bases from V and 4 from J, leaving 17 bases between them. Germline assignment: CDR1 SEHNR and CDR2 FQNEAQ (reference sequence). The CDR3 length is 15 residues. Here the CDR3 DNA reads TGTGCCAGCAGCCACACGGGACTTAAAGGCACTGAAGCTTTCTTT. It encodes CASSHTGLKGTEAFF.

The sample holds one count of this clone. The chain uses TRBV20-1 and TRBJ2-4; 12 bases agree with TRBD2. CDR1 is DFQATT, CDR2 SNEGSKA, per germline (reference sequence). V was clipped by 3 bases and J by 6 bases; unmatched bases: 9. The CDR3 runs 16 residues. The CDR3 region has the DNA TGCAGTGCTAGTGACCTAGCGGGAGGGCTGAGAAACATTCAGTACTTC. As protein: CSASDLAGGLRNIQYF.

This clone was seen a few times. The J gene is TRBJ1-1, the V gene TRBV6-1; maybe TRBD1 (5 bases). Looked up from germline, CDR1 is MNHNS and CDR2 is SASEGT. V was trimmed by 3 bases and J by 4 bases, leaving 12 bases between them. The CDR3 consists of 14 residues. CDR3 sequence (DNA): TGTGCCAGCAGTGATCCGGGCAGGGCCACTGAAGCTTTCTTT. It yields the protein CASSDPGRATEAFF.

This sequence joins TRBV15 and TRBJ1-5; D is uncertain. Between the trimmed V and J ends, which lost 0 bases and 3 bases, there was a span of 3 bases. The CDR3 is made up of 13 amino acids. The V gene's germline CDR1 is LNHNV and CDR2 YYDKDF (reference sequence). DNA for the CDR3: TGTGCCACCAGCAGAGACACCAATCAGCCCCAGCATTTT. Translated: CATSRDTNQPQHF.

The gene calls are TRBV29-1 and TRBJ2-3; D remains ambiguous. CDR3 size: 9 residues. Germline values: CDR1 SQVTM, CDR2 ANQGSEA. Trimming removed 1 base from V and 11 bases from J, with 4 bases in between. CDR3: CSVEGKQYF. In nucleotides, the CDR3 is TGCAGCGTTGAAGGAAAGCAGTATTTT.

The rearrangement joins TRBV10-2 to TRBJ2-7; the match to TRBD1 covers 10 bases. After removal of 7 bases from V and 6 bases from J, the junction contained 6 bases not matched to a gene. The germline V gene encodes CDR1 WSHSY and CDR2 SAAADI. The CDR3 runs 13 residues. The DNA for the CDR3 is TGCGCCAGCACTAGACAGGGGGCGAGCGAGCAGTACTTC. This codes for CASTRQGASEQYF.

The V gene is TRBV29-1, the J gene TRBJ1-1, with D possibly being TRBD1 (6 bases). The CDR3 is 14 amino acids. Germline CDR1 is SQVTM and CDR2 is ANQGSEA. V was cut by 1 base and J by 3 bases, with 12 bases left in between. The CDR3 protein is CSVEGGTRYTEAFF. As DNA, the CDR3 is TGCAGCGTTGAAGGGGGGACAAGATACACTGAAGCTTTCTTT.

The J gene is TRBJ2-1, the V gene TRBV6-5, with D perhaps matching TRBD2 (6 bases). This CDR3 spans 14 amino acids. CDR1 MNHEY and CDR2 SVGAGI come from the germline V gene. V was trimmed by 0 bases and J by 7 bases, leaving 10 bases between them. CDR3 coding DNA: TGTGCCAGCAGTTACTCCCGGGGGAGTAATGAGCAGTTCTTC. It specifies CASSYSRGSNEQFF.